These T cell receptor beta chains were read from a single sample in a study of blood T cell repertoires in COVID-19. Using immunoSEQ multiplex PCR, the repertoire was profiled, and TCRdb retains in-frame clones only, with some absent. The table includes nearly 200,000 clones, around nine tenths detected once. The sample taken for sequencing was peripheral blood. The receptor source for this set is a middle-aged woman who had recovered from COVID-19. CDR3s include the opening cysteine and the closing phenylalanine or tryptophan. A D gene is named only where the DNA matches it firmly. Clone size is stated in some rows and not others, as once, few, many or a class when expanded.

CDR3 DNA: TGTGCCAGCAGTCCTATCGGGCTAGCGGGGCCGGGGGAGCAGTACTTC
CDR3 protein: CASSPIGLAGPGEQYF
CDR3 length: 16
clone size: .
D gene: TRBD2
J gene: TRBJ2-7
V gene: TRBV27

CDR3 DNA: TGTGCCAGCAGCCACCGACTAGCGGGAGGAGCAGATACGCAGTATTTT
CDR3 protein: CASSHRLAGGADTQYF
CDR3 length: 16
clone size: once
D gene: TRBD2
J gene: TRBJ2-3
V gene: TRBV3-1/TRBV3-2

CDR3 DNA: TGTGCCAGCAGCGAACCCAGCGGGAGGGCCTCAGAGACCCAGTACTTC
CDR3 protein: CASSEPSGRASETQYF
CDR3 length: 16
clone size: once
D gene: TRBD2
J gene: TRBJ2-5
V gene: TRBV9

CDR3 DNA: TGTGCCAGCAGCTTAGGCGGGCCCACGTCCTACGAGCAGTACTTC
CDR3 protein: CASSLGGPTSYEQYF
CDR3 length: 15
clone size: .
D gene: .
J gene: TRBJ2-7
V gene: TRBV11-3

CDR3 DNA: TGTGCCAGCAGCCAGGGAAGTGGGCAGTACTTC
CDR3 protein: CASSQGSGQYF
CDR3 length: 11
clone size: .
D gene: .
J gene: TRBJ2-7
V gene: TRBV7-6

CDR3 DNA: TGTGCCAGCAGTTACGGACAGAACAATCAGCCCCAGCATTTT
CDR3 protein: CASSYGQNNQPQHF
CDR3 length: 14
clone size: .
D gene: .
J gene: TRBJ1-5
V gene: TRBV6-5

CDR3 DNA: TGTGCCAGCAGCCCGCCGGACAGGGTAGGGACTGAAGCTTTCTTT
CDR3 protein: CASSPPDRVGTEAFF
CDR3 length: 15
clone size: once
D gene: .
J gene: TRBJ1-1
V gene: TRBV21-1

CDR3 DNA: TGTGCCAGCAGTCCCGGGTACAATTCACCCCTCCACTTT
CDR3 protein: CASSPGYNSPLHF
CDR3 length: 13
clone size: .
D gene: .
J gene: TRBJ1-6
V gene: TRBV2

CDR3 DNA: TGTGCCAGCAGTGATGCACCAGCGGGAGGGGGAGATGAGCAGTTCTTC
CDR3 protein: CASSDAPAGGGDEQFF
CDR3 length: 16
clone size: once
D gene: TRBD2
J gene: TRBJ2-1
V gene: TRBV6-2/TRBV6-3

CDR3 DNA: TGTGCCAGTAGTACACGACCGGGGGGTGAGGTGGAAAAACTGTTTTTT
CDR3 protein: CASSTRPGGEVEKLFF
CDR3 length: 16
clone size: .
D gene: .
J gene: TRBJ1-4
V gene: TRBV19

CDR3 DNA: TGTGCCACCAGTGATGCCGGGGGGCGTAAGCAGTTCTTC
CDR3 protein: CATSDAGGRKQFF
CDR3 length: 13
clone size: .
D gene: .
J gene: TRBJ2-1
V gene: TRBV24-1

CDR3 DNA: TGCAGCGTTCAAGGGGAGGACAGGGGAGGGTACGAGCAGTACTTC
CDR3 protein: CSVQGEDRGGYEQYF
CDR3 length: 15
clone size: once
D gene: TRBD1
J gene: TRBJ2-7
V gene: TRBV29-1

CDR3 DNA: TGCAGCGCGGCGGGAGGTCACGAGCAGTACTTC
CDR3 protein: CSAAGGHEQYF
CDR3 length: 11
clone size: .
D gene: TRBD2
J gene: TRBJ2-7
V gene: TRBV29-1

CDR3 DNA: TGTGCCAGCACCGTGAGCGGTAGTAAGACAGATACGCAGTATTTT
CDR3 protein: CASTVSGSKTDTQYF
CDR3 length: 15
clone size: .
D gene: .
J gene: TRBJ2-3
V gene: TRBV7-6

CDR3 DNA: TGTGCCAGCAGCGTGGACAGGGGGCCAGATGAGCAGTTCTTC
CDR3 protein: CASSVDRGPDEQFF
CDR3 length: 14
clone size: .
D gene: TRBD1
J gene: TRBJ2-1
V gene: TRBV7-2

CDR3 DNA: TGTGCCACCAGTGATTTCAGGTACACCGGGGAGCTGTTTTTT
CDR3 protein: CATSDFRYTGELFF
CDR3 length: 14
clone size: .
D gene: .
J gene: TRBJ2-2
V gene: TRBV24-1

CDR3 DNA: TGTGCCAGTAGTATTGAGGCATGGACTACACGCCCCCCTGAGCAGTTCTTC
CDR3 protein: CASSIEAWTTRPPEQFF
CDR3 length: 17
clone size: .
D gene: .
J gene: TRBJ2-1
V gene: TRBV19

CDR3 DNA: TGTGCCAGCAGTCGCGACAGGGAGCAGGCCACTGAAGCTTTCTTT
CDR3 protein: CASSRDREQATEAFF
CDR3 length: 15
clone size: .
D gene: TRBD1
J gene: TRBJ1-1
V gene: TRBV27

CDR3 DNA: TGTGCCTGGAGTCCTGAACAGGGGGCGGGTGAAGCTTTCTTT
CDR3 protein: CAWSPEQGAGEAFF
CDR3 length: 14
clone size: once
D gene: TRBD1
J gene: TRBJ1-1
V gene: TRBV30

CDR3 DNA: TGCGCCAGCAAATTCGAGGGGACAAACGTCCTGACTTTC
CDR3 protein: CASKFEGTNVLTF
CDR3 length: 13
clone size: .
D gene: .
J gene: TRBJ2-6
V gene: TRBV5-1

CDR3 DNA: TGTGCCAGCAGTGAAGCCGCCAGGGGGAATGAAAAACTGTTTTTT
CDR3 protein: CASSEAARGNEKLFF
CDR3 length: 15
clone size: .
D gene: TRBD1
J gene: TRBJ1-4
V gene: TRBV2

CDR3 DNA: TGTGCCTGGAGTACGGGGGAGACCCAGTACTTC
CDR3 protein: CAWSTGETQYF
CDR3 length: 11
clone size: few
D gene: .
J gene: TRBJ2-5
V gene: TRBV30

CDR3 DNA: TGTGCCAGCAGCTTGTCGGGAGTGAACACTGAAGCTTTCTTT
CDR3 protein: CASSLSGVNTEAFF
CDR3 length: 14
clone size: .
D gene: .
J gene: TRBJ1-1
V gene: TRBV5-4

CDR3 DNA: TGTGCCAGCTCCGTCGGTGAAGCTTTCTTT
CDR3 protein: CASSVGEAFF
CDR3 length: 10
clone size: .
D gene: .
J gene: TRBJ1-1
V gene: TRBV2

CDR3 DNA: TGTGCCAGCAGCCATACTAGCGGGATCTACAATGAGCAGTTCTTC
CDR3 protein: CASSHTSGIYNEQFF
CDR3 length: 15
clone size: .
D gene: TRBD2
J gene: TRBJ2-1
V gene: TRBV6-4